These 24 T cell receptor beta chains were all obtained from the same sample, sequenced in a study of blood T cell repertoires in COVID-19. TCRdb's copy holds only in-frame clones and misses some; the assay was immunoSEQ multiplex PCR. The data hold a few hundred thousand clones, with around 89% observed a single time. What was sequenced was PBMCs or T cells enriched from blood (not recorded which). These receptors all stem from a man aged 18-30 years who had recovered from COVID-19.

V and J are TRBV9 and TRBJ1-1, with a tentative D call TRBD1 (6 bases). From germline, CDR1 is SGDLS and CDR2 YYNGEE. The CDR3 has 15 amino acids. Trimming pared 1 base from V and 4 bases from J, leaving 14 bases between. Here the CDR3 reads CASSVSIEGGTEAFF. The CDR3 nucleotides are TGTGCCAGCAGCGTAAGCATTGAAGGGGGCACTGAAGCTTTCTTT.

The gene calls are TRBV28 and TRBJ2-2; no reliable D call. The CDR3 has 12 residues. Trimming took 3 bases from V and 6 from J, leaving 5 bases between them. Per germline, CDR1 MDHEN and CDR2 SYDVKM. CDR3 nucleotide sequence: TGTGCCAGCAGTTTCGTTTCCGGGGAGCTGTTTTTT. Its protein is CASSFVSGELFF. Full variable domain (remainder filled in from reference TRBV28 and TRBJ2-2): DVKVTQSSRYLVKRTGEKVFLECVQDMDHENMFWYRQDPGLGLRLIYFSYDVKMKEKGDIPEGYSVSREKKERFSLILESASTNQTSMYLCASSFVSGELFFGEGSRLTVL.

The V gene is TRBV7-9, the J gene TRBJ2-1; the D gene is possibly TRBD2 (6 bases). CDR1 and CDR2 from the germline V gene are SEHNR and FQNEAQ (reference sequence). The CDR3 covers 13 residues. Trimming took off 5 bases at V and 7 bases at J, with 12 bases between the two ends. This CDR3 reads CASSARRGNEQFF. DNA of the CDR3: TGTGCCAGCAGCGCCCGACGGGGGAATGAGCAGTTCTTC.

The rearrangement joins TRBV28 to TRBJ1-3; weak D call: TRBD1 (5 bases). The germline V and J ends were trimmed by 11 bases and 2 bases, with 13 bases remaining between them. Germline V gene sequence: CDR1 MDHEN, CDR2 SYDVKM. There are 13 residues in the CDR3. The CDR3 DNA is TGTGCCGCGGCGGGGGTGACTGGAAACACCATATATTTT. As protein: CAAAGVTGNTIYF. The entire variable domain, with the rest obtained from reference TRBV28 and TRBJ1-3, is as follows: DVKVTQSSRYLVKRTGEKVFLECVQDMDHENMFWYRQDPGLGLRLIYFSYDVKMKEKGDIPEGYSVSREKKERFSLILESASTNQTSMYLCAAAGVTGNTIYFGEGSWLTVV.

V and J are TRBV30 and TRBJ2-3, with unresolved D. Germline V CDR1 and CDR2: GTSNPN, SVGIG (reference sequence). With 4 bases removed from V and 0 bases from J, the gap between germline ends came to 5 bases. There are 12 residues in the CDR3. The CDR3 bases are TGTGCCTGGACAGTAAGCACAGATACGCAGTATTTT. Amino acids: CAWTVSTDTQYF. The full variable domain, with the rest looked up from reference TRBV30 and TRBJ2-3, is SQTIHQWPATLVQPVGSPLSLECTVEGTSNPNLYWYRQAAGRGLQLLFYSVGIGQISSEVPQNLSASRPQDRQFILSSKKLLLSDSGFYLCAWTVSTDTQYFGPGTRLTVL.

V and J are TRBV18 and TRBJ2-3; no definite D call. The V end was cut by 0 bases, the J end by 2 bases, with 12 bases between. The CDR3 contains 16 residues. In germline, CDR1 is KGHSH, CDR2 LQKENI. The CDR3 spells CASSPPADSDTDTQYF. DNA for the CDR3: TGTGCCAGCTCACCACCGGCGGATTCAGACACAGATACGCAGTATTTT.

The rearrangement links TRBV7-2 to TRBJ1-2; 10 bases fit TRBD1. Trimming cost V 5 bases and J 4 bases; bases outside gene matches: 4. CDR1 is SGHTA, CDR2 FQGNSA, per germline. This CDR3 region has 14 residues. The CDR3 DNA sequence: TGTGCCAGCAGCGGCCGGACAGGGGGCTATGGCTACACCTTC. This encodes CASSGRTGGYGYTF.

The J gene is TRBJ1-1, the V gene TRBV11-2; weak D call: TRBD1 (6 bases). Trimming cost V 5 bases and J 5 bases, with 18 bases left between them. The CDR3 extends over 15 amino acids. Germline V gene lookup returns CDR1 SGHAT and CDR2 FQNNGV. The CDR3 here is CASSLLRGGRTEAFF. The CDR3 bases are TGTGCCAGCAGCCTCCTGAGGGGGGGTCGGACTGAAGCTTTCTTT.

The chain carries TRBV20-1 and TRBJ2-4; 8 bases map to TRBD2. V shed 3 bases, J shed 3 bases, and the junction held 7 bases outside the gene matches. Germline V gene lookup returns CDR1 DFQATT and CDR2 SNEGSKA (reference sequence). The CDR3 length is 15 residues. The chain's CDR3 is CSASSSGMGKNIQYF. As DNA, the CDR3 is TGCAGTGCTAGTAGTAGCGGGATGGGCAAAAACATTCAGTACTTC.

This chain connects TRBV3-1 (or the pseudogene TRBV3-2) to TRBJ2-7; D might be TRBD1 (6 bases). Germline loops: CDR1 LGHDT, CDR2 YNNKEL (reference sequence). The CDR3 contains 14 residues. Between the trimmed V and J ends, which lost 2 bases and 2 bases, there was a span of 10 bases. CDR3 amino acids: CASSQLTGTYEQYF. In DNA form, the CDR3 reads TGTGCCAGCAGCCAACTGACAGGCACCTACGAGCAGTACTTC.

V is TRBV7-2 and J is TRBJ2-1; 13 nucleotides match TRBD2. The CDR3 totals 16 residues. CDR1 and CDR2 (germline): SGHTA, FQGNSA. V was pared by 0 bases and J by 6 bases, with 2 bases of the junction left unmatched. The CDR3 here is CASSLARLAGGNEQFF. DNA of the CDR3: TGTGCCAGCAGCTTAGCCCGACTAGCGGGAGGCAATGAGCAGTTCTTC.

The rearrangement joins TRBV28 to TRBJ2-1; 9 nucleotides align to TRBD2. V trimming: 6 bases; J trimming: 6 bases; junction bases outside the gene matches: 3. This CDR3 is 13 amino acids long. CDR1 MDHEN and CDR2 SYDVKM come from the germline V gene. CDR3 region: CASRSGLANEQFF. CDR3 bases: TGTGCCAGCAGGTCGGGACTAGCCAATGAGCAGTTCTTC.

V and J are TRBV4-1 and TRBJ2-2, with 8 nucleotides matching TRBD2. The CDR3 runs to 16 residues. CDR1 is MGHRA and CDR2 is YSYEKL in the germline V gene. V gave up 4 bases and J gave up 0 bases; unmatched junction bases: 4. The DNA for the CDR3 is TGCGCCAGCAGCCTTTTTAGCGGGACGAACACCGGGGAGCTGTTTTTT. Translated: CASSLFSGTNTGELFF.

The chain carries TRBV9 and TRBJ2-1; TRBD1 aligns across 8 bases. With 3 bases clipped from V and 4 bases from J, the junction kept 6 bases outside the gene matches. The CDR3 extends over 15 amino acids. Germline V CDR1 and CDR2: SGDLS, YYNGEE. CDR3 nucleotide sequence: TGTGCCAGCAGCGGACAGGGGATTCGTTACAATGAGCAGTTCTTC. Its translation is CASSGQGIRYNEQFF.

This clone was seen a handful of times. Other DNA sequences within the sample encode an identical CDR3. This rearrangement joins TRBV14 to TRBJ2-2; D may be TRBD1 (7 bases). V lost 1 base and J lost 0, with 9 bases in between. In germline, CDR1 is SGHDN, CDR2 FVKESK. This CDR3 spans 16 amino acids. CDR3 sequence (DNA): TGTGCCAGCAGCCAAGGCGGGACAGCGAACACCGGGGAGCTGTTTTTT. Protein sequence: CASSQGGTANTGELFF.

The V gene is TRBV5-1, the J gene TRBJ2-5; 12 bases agree with TRBD1. Germline V gene lookup returns CDR1 SGHRS and CDR2 YFSETQ. CDR3 length equals 15 residues. V trimming: 6 bases; J trimming: 5 bases; junction bases outside the gene matches: 8. CDR3 region: CASTQGQGATETQYF. CDR3 DNA sequence: TGCGCCAGCACCCAGGGACAGGGGGCAACGGAGACCCAGTACTTC. Full variable domain (outside the CDR3, taken from reference TRBV5-1 and TRBJ2-5): KAGVTQTPRYLIKTRGQQVTLSCSPISGHRSVSWYQQTPGQGLQFLFEYFSETQRNKGNFPGRFSGRQFSNSRSEMNVSTLELGDSALYLCASTQGQGATETQYFGPGTRLLVL.

This chain links TRBV7-9 with TRBJ1-1, with D unclear. Looked up from germline, CDR1 is SEHNR and CDR2 is FQNEAQ (reference sequence). The CDR3 runs 12 residues. V was pared by 4 bases and J by 3 bases, with 6 bases between. CDR3 region: CASSSQDTEAFF. The CDR3, as DNA: TGTGCCAGCAGCTCCCAGGACACTGAAGCTTTCTTT.

V gene TRBV3-1 (or the pseudogene TRBV3-2) combines with J gene TRBJ2-3; tentative D call: TRBD2 (6 bases). CDR1 and CDR2 from the germline V gene are LGHDT and YNNKEL (reference sequence). The V gene lost 5 bases and the J gene lost 4 bases, with 16 bases spanning the gap. The CDR3 runs 15 residues. CDR3 nucleotide sequence: TGTGCCAGCAGCAGCCCCCCCGGGGGTGCAGATACGCAGTATTTT. Its protein is CASSSPPGGADTQYF.

The chain recombines TRBV7-3 with TRBJ2-1; 7 bases agree with TRBD2. The CDR3 loop spans 15 amino acids. The V and J ends lost 4 bases and 4 bases, in that order; junction bases with no gene match: 7. Germline V gene data show CDR1 as SGHTA and CDR2 as FQGTGA. The chain's CDR3 is CASSSTGGSYNEQFF. CDR3 nucleotides: TGTGCCAGCAGCTCCACCGGCGGGAGTTACAATGAGCAGTTCTTC. Combining the CDR3 with reference TRBV7-3 and TRBJ2-1 gives the whole variable domain GAGVSQTPSNKVTEKGKYVELRCDPISGHTALYWYRQSLGQGPEFLIYFQGTGAADDSGLPNDRFFAVRPEGSVSTLKIQRTERGDSAVYLCASSSTGGSYNEQFFGPGTRLTVL.

The genes are TRBV10-3 and TRBJ2-4; D perhaps matches TRBD2 (6 bases). V shed 6 bases and J shed 7 bases, with 19 bases lying between them. Germline CDR1 reads ENHRY; CDR2 reads SYGVKD. The CDR3 covers 15 residues. The CDR3 region has the DNA TGTGCCATCAGAGATGCCGGGAGCCCAGGGAACATTCAGTACTTC. Its translation: CAIRDAGSPGNIQYF.

The V and J genes are TRBV27 and TRBJ2-4; 11 bases fit TRBD2. This CDR3 is built from 15 residues. In germline, CDR1 is MNHEY, CDR2 SMNVEV (reference sequence). The V gene end was trimmed by 5 bases and the J gene end by 0 bases; junction bases not matched to a gene: 0. CDR3 nucleotides: TGTGCCAGCAGTGGACTAGCGGGAGCCAAAAACATTCAGTACTTC. Translation: CASSGLAGAKNIQYF.

The chain couples TRBV18 to TRBJ2-7, with D uncertain. The ends were cut back, 2 bases at V and 0 bases at J, with 8 bases in the middle. The CDR3 extends over 14 amino acids. Looked up from germline, CDR1 is KGHSH and CDR2 is LQKENI. Here the CDR3 reads CASSPGQSSYEQYF. In DNA, the CDR3 is TGTGCCAGCTCACCAGGGCAGAGCTCCTACGAGCAGTACTTC.

This clone was seen once. The chain joins TRBV19 to TRBJ2-7, with TRBD2 matching over 7 bases. The V and J ends lost 5 bases and 1 base, in that order; junction bases with no gene match: 8. The CDR3 consists of 15 residues. Germline V gene lookup returns CDR1 LNHDA and CDR2 SQIVND (reference sequence). CDR3 loop: CASSPPFGRSYEQYF. CDR3 bases: TGTGCCAGTAGTCCCCCCTTCGGGAGGTCCTACGAGCAGTACTTC.

In this sample, this clone turned up once. The chain is built from TRBV28 and TRBJ2-7; 10 nucleotides agree with TRBD2. The germline CDR1 and CDR2 sequences are MDHEN and SYDVKM. The V and J ends lost 3 bases and 2 bases, in that order; junction bases with no gene match: 4. This CDR3 contains 15 residues. The CDR3 protein is CASSLGAGGPYEQYF. CDR3 sequence (DNA): TGTGCCAGCAGTTTGGGAGCGGGAGGGCCCTACGAGCAGTACTTC.